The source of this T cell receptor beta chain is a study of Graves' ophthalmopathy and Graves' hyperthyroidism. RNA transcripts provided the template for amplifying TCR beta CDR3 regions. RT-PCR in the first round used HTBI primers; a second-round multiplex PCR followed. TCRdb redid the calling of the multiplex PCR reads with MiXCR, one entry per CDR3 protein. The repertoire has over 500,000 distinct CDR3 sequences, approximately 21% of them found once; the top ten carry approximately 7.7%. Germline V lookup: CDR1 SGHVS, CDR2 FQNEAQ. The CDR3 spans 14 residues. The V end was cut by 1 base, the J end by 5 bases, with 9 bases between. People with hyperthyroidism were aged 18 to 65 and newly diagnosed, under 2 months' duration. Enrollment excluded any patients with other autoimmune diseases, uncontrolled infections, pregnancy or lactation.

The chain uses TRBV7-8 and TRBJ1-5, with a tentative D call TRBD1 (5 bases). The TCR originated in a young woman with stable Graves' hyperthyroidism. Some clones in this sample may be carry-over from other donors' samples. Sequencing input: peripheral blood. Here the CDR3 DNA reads TGTGCCAGCAGCTTAGTGAGGGGCTATCAGCCCCAGCATTTT. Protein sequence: CASSLVRGYQPQHF. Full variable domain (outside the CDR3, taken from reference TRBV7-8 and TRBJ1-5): GAGVSQSPRYKVAKRGQDVALRCDPISGHVSLFWYQQALGQGPEFLTYFQNEAQLDKSGLPSDRFFAERPEGSVSTLKIQRTQQEDSAVYLCASSLVRGYQPQHFGDGTRLSIL.